This T cell receptor beta chain was captured by sequencing in a study of metastatic and nonmetastatic thyroid tumors. As for the study in general: From malignant and benign thyroid patients, repertoires in blood and in tumor or nodule tissue were compared.

This clone was seen ten or more times. Its antigen is not known. Ahead of thyroid surgery, no patient had received treatment of any kind. CDR1 and CDR2 (germline): SGHRS, YFSETQ. The V end was cut by 4 bases, the J end by 2 bases, with 10 bases between. The CDR3 runs 14 residues. TCRdb re-called clones from the PCR reads using MiXCR. The profile shows roughly 27,000 clones, roughly 25% of them singletons. Study results and limitations: The reported finding was significantly higher TCR beta diversity in malignant thyroid tumors relative to benign nodules, in blood and tumor.

The specimen sequenced was blood. The source of this sequence is a female donor with papillary thyroid cancer or a benign thyroid nodule (not recorded which). Some clones in this sample may be carry-over from other donors' samples. This rearrangement joins TRBV5-1 to TRBJ1-3; D perhaps matches TRBD1 (6 bases). The CDR3 region is CASSPQGTGNTIYF. The DNA for the CDR3 is TGCGCCAGCAGCCCACAGGGCACTGGAAACACCATATATTTT.